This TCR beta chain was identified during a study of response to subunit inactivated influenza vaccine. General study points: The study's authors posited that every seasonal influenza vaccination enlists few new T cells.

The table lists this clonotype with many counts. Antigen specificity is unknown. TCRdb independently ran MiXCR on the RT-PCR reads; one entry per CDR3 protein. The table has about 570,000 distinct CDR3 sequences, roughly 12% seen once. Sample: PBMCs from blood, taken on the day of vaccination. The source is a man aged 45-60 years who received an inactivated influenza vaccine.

This chain's CDR3 is CASGTPDGTQYF. CDR3 nucleotide sequence: TGTGCTAGTGGTACACCGGATGGTACGCAGTATTTT. This chain connects TRBV12-5 to TRBJ2-3, with no clear D. Germline loops: CDR1 LGHNT, CDR2 FRNRAP. CDR3 length equals 12 residues. Trimming left V 5 bases short and J 8 bases short, with 11 bases between.